This is a list of T cell receptor beta chains from one sample in a study of blood T cell repertoires in COVID-19. The repertoire was sequenced with immunoSEQ multiplex PCR; TCRdb's copy has only in-frame clones and lacks some. This sample has about 160,000 clones, with approximately 85% found just once. The sequencing sample was made of peripheral blood. The receptors stem from a man aged 35-49 years with acute or convalescent COVID-19. CDR3s include the opening cysteine and the closing phenylalanine or tryptophan. D genes are given only for firm matches. Size is stated for part of the rows, as once, few or many counts, or as a class when the clone is expanded.

V gene	clone size	J gene	D gene	CDR3 DNA	CDR3 protein
TRBV29-1	once	TRBJ2-7	TRBD2	TGCAGCGTTGAGGGAGGGTCCGAGCAGTACTTC	CSVEGGSEQYF
TRBV19	NA	TRBJ1-5	NA	TGTGCCAGTAGTATAGGGCAGAATAGCAATCAGCCCCAGCATTTT	CASSIGQNSNQPQHF
TRBV5-1	NA	TRBJ2-1	NA	TGCGCCAGCAGCTTGGATAGCAGGGGCTCCTACAATGAGCAGTTCTTC	CASSLDSRGSYNEQFF
TRBV25-1	NA	TRBJ1-2	NA	TGTGCCAGCAGTGGCCACGGACAGCTTAACTATGGCTACACCTTC	CASSGHGQLNYGYTF
TRBV27	NA	TRBJ1-6	NA	TGTGCCAGCAGCAGGCTGAGTAATACTTCACCCCTCCACTTT	CASSRLSNTSPLHF
TRBV30	NA	TRBJ1-5	NA	TGTGCCTGGAGTTTACGAGGGACAACTAAAGGGCCCCAGCATTTT	CAWSLRGTTKGPQHF
TRBV3-1/TRBV3-2	NA	TRBJ2-1	TRBD2	TGTGCCAGCAGTCTCTCCGGTCTTGCGGGGGGCCGTGAGCAGTTCTTC	CASSLSGLAGGREQFF
TRBV7-3	NA	TRBJ2-3	NA	TGTGCCAGCAGCTTAGGGGGCCGGGTAGATACGCAGTATTTT	CASSLGGRVDTQYF
TRBV19	many	TRBJ1-5	NA	TGTGCCAGTAAGTATGGGCAGAATAGCAATCAGCCCCAGCATTTT	CASKYGQNSNQPQHF
TRBV10-1	NA	TRBJ1-1	NA	TGCGCCAGCAGTTTACACCCGAACACTGAAGCTTTCTTT	CASSLHPNTEAFF
TRBV7-6	NA	TRBJ2-7	TRBD1	TGTGCCAGCAGCCGGGGACAGGGAGGGGGCTACGAGCAGTACTTC	CASSRGQGGGYEQYF
TRBV2	NA	TRBJ1-1	NA	TGTGCCAGCACAGAACAACAGGAGAACACTGAAGCTTTCTTT	CASTEQQENTEAFF
TRBV4-1	NA	TRBJ2-1	TRBD1	TGCGCCAGCAGCCAAGGGAGACAGGGGACAGGGGAAAATGAGCAGTTCTTC	CASSQGRQGTGENEQFF
TRBV15	once	TRBJ1-2	TRBD1	TGTGCCACCAGCAGAGACCTGGGACAGGGGGACTATGGCTACACCTTC	CATSRDLGQGDYGYTF
TRBV5-4	NA	TRBJ1-1	TRBD1	TGTGCCAGCAGCTTGACACGGACAGGGAATACTGAAGCTTTCTTT	CASSLTRTGNTEAFF
TRBV11-2	NA	TRBJ1-1	NA	TGTGCCAGCAGCTTAGTGGCATCAGGGACTGAAGCTTTCTTT	CASSLVASGTEAFF
TRBV7-9	once	TRBJ2-2	TRBD1	TGTGCCAGCAGCACCTGGACAGGGGCCGGGGAGCTGTTTTTT	CASSTWTGAGELFF
TRBV2	NA	TRBJ1-1	NA	TGTGCCAGCAGTGTTTCGGGAGGTGAAGCTTTCTTT	CASSVSGGEAFF
TRBV24-1	NA	TRBJ1-1	TRBD1	TGTGCCACCAGTGACGCCGGACAGGGGGCTGAAGCTTTCTTT	CATSDAGQGAEAFF
TRBV6-5	NA	TRBJ2-2	NA	TGTGCCAGCAGTTACGGACATAACGGGGAGCTGTTTTTT	CASSYGHNGELFF
TRBV29-1	NA	TRBJ1-1	NA	TGCAGCGTTGAGGTACGGGTAGGTCGGACTGAAGCTTTCTTT	CSVEVRVGRTEAFF
TRBV4-1	NA	TRBJ1-6	NA	TGCGCCAGCAGCCAAGATACTCGATCCCGGGGGTCCTATAATTCACCCCTCCACTTT	CASSQDTRSRGSYNSPLHF
TRBV12-3/TRBV12-4	NA	TRBJ1-1	NA	TGTGCCAGCAGTCAACAGACGAGGGCTGAAGCTTTCTTT	CASSQQTRAEAFF
TRBV6-5	NA	TRBJ2-1	TRBD2	TGTGCCAGCACGGAGCGGGGGTACAATGAGCAGTTCTTC	CASTERGYNEQFF
TRBV5-4	NA	TRBJ1-1	NA	TGTGCCAGCAGCGGCAGTCCCCCTGAAGCTTTCTTT	CASSGSPPEAFF
TRBV6-2/TRBV6-3	NA	TRBJ2-5	TRBD1	TGTGCCAGCAGCCAGGGGGCACGACAAGAGACCCAGTACTTC	CASSQGARQETQYF
TRBV10-2	NA	TRBJ2-5	TRBD1	TGCGCCAGCAGTGAAAACAGGGGTGTCCAAGAGACCCAGTACTTC	CASSENRGVQETQYF
TRBV19	NA	TRBJ2-7	TRBD1	TGTGCCAGTAGTACCGGACAGGGGCCCTACGAGCAGTACTTC	CASSTGQGPYEQYF
TRBV29-1	NA	TRBJ2-3	NA	TGCAGCGTTGAATCCCAAAGAGTCACAGATACGCAGTATTTT	CSVESQRVTDTQYF
TRBV6-6	NA	TRBJ1-3	NA	TGTGCCAGCAGTCTCGACAGGTACTCTGGAAACACCATATATTTT	CASSLDRYSGNTIYF
TRBV7-9	NA	TRBJ2-7	NA	TGTGCCAGCAGCGGGGACAAATCCGAGCAGTACTTC	CASSGDKSEQYF
TRBV7-2	NA	TRBJ1-6	NA	TGTGCCAGCAGCTTACCAGGGATGCTCTCCTATAATTCACCCCTCCACTTT	CASSLPGMLSYNSPLHF
TRBV5-6	NA	TRBJ2-1	NA	TGTGCCAGCAGCTACCGGGGGGCCCTTGGGGGTGAGCAGTTCTTC	CASSYRGALGGEQFF
TRBV6-5	NA	TRBJ1-2	NA	TGTGCCAGCAGTTCGAACACAGGGTACTATGGCTACACCTTC	CASSSNTGYYGYTF
TRBV4-2	NA	TRBJ1-2	NA	TGTGCCAGCAGCCAAGAGTCCGGGGGCTACACCTTC	CASSQESGGYTF
TRBV4-3	NA	TRBJ1-2	TRBD1	TGCGCCAGCAGCCAAGATCTGGGGACAGGGGGAGATGGCTACACCTTC	CASSQDLGTGGDGYTF
TRBV6-2/TRBV6-3	NA	TRBJ2-3	NA	TGTGCCAGCAGTACCCCGAAATCCGGGTCCACAGATACGCAGTATTTT	CASSTPKSGSTDTQYF
TRBV7-8	few	TRBJ1-6	NA	TGTGCCAGCAGTCGGACTGAAATGTTGAATTCACCCCTCCACTTT	CASSRTEMLNSPLHF
TRBV5-4	NA	TRBJ2-7	TRBD2	TGTGCCAGCAGCCGCCTACTAGCGGGGGGAGGGCACGAGCAGTACTTC	CASSRLLAGGGHEQYF
TRBV7-3	NA	TRBJ2-2	NA	TGTGCCAGCAGCCACCCGGGTGGGGGCCCCACCGGGGAGCTGTTTTTT	CASSHPGGGPTGELFF
TRBV5-4	few	TRBJ2-5	TRBD1	TGTGCCAGCAGCTTGGATGCCAGGGGGCATAGAGAGACCCAGTACTTC	CASSLDARGHRETQYF
TRBV6-5	NA	TRBJ1-5	TRBD1	TGTGCCAGCAGTGACTCACGGACAGGAGGTCAGCCCCAGCATTTT	CASSDSRTGGQPQHF
TRBV30	NA	TRBJ1-2	TRBD1	TGTGCCTGGAGACCCCCCCGGGACAGGGGGTCCGTTAGCTATGGCTACACCTTC	CAWRPPRDRGSVSYGYTF
TRBV27	NA	TRBJ1-1	TRBD1	TGTGCCAGCACCCGGGACAGCATGAACACTGAAGCTTTCTTT	CASTRDSMNTEAFF
TRBV5-1	NA	TRBJ2-2	TRBD1	TGCGCCAGCAGCTTGCAGGGGGCCGGGGAGCTGTTTTTT	CASSLQGAGELFF
TRBV18	NA	TRBJ1-5	NA	TGTGCCAGCTCACCGCAGGGGATCCCCAATCAGCCCCAGCATTTT	CASSPQGIPNQPQHF
TRBV9	NA	TRBJ2-2	NA	TGTGCCAGCAGCGAAGCGCCGGTTCCCGGGGAGCTGTTTTTT	CASSEAPVPGELFF
TRBV6-6	NA	TRBJ2-1	NA	TGTGCCAGCAGTTACGCGACTGGGAGCTACAATGAGCAGTTCTTC	CASSYATGSYNEQFF
TRBV6-5	NA	TRBJ1-5	NA	TGTGCCAGCAGTTACTCGACCACGGGGGATCAGCCCCAGCATTTT	CASSYSTTGDQPQHF
TRBV2	NA	TRBJ1-2	NA	TGTGCCAGCAGACGGACAGAAACACATGGCTACACCTTC	CASRRTETHGYTF
TRBV7-2	NA	TRBJ2-1	TRBD2	TGTGCCAGCAGGAACGCGGGGGTGAACAATGAGCAGTTCTTC	CASRNAGVNNEQFF
TRBV6-6	NA	TRBJ1-5	NA	TGTGCCAGCATCAGTCAAATTAGCAATCAGCCCCAGCATTTT	CASISQISNQPQHF
TRBV7-9	NA	TRBJ2-1	NA	TGTGCCAGCAGCTTGAGCCCCGCCTACAATGAGCAGTTCTTC	CASSLSPAYNEQFF
TRBV12-3/TRBV12-4	NA	TRBJ1-1	NA	TGTGCCAGCAGTTTGAGAGAAACGACTGAAGCTTTCTTT	CASSLRETTEAFF
TRBV5-4	NA	TRBJ2-1	TRBD2	TGTGCCAGCAGCTTTTGGGGGAGGGATGAGCAGTTCTTC	CASSFWGRDEQFF
TRBV5-1	NA	TRBJ2-5	NA	TGCGCCAGCAGAATCAACGGACAGAAGCAAGAGACCCAGTACTTC	CASRINGQKQETQYF